A selection of T cell receptor beta chains follows, all from one sample in a study of T-cell memory formation after mild COVID-19. TCRdb independently ran MiXCR on the 5' RACE reads; one entry per CDR3 protein. Of about 150,000 distinct CDR3 sequences listed, about a third are singletons. Sequencing was performed on PBMCs or a T cell subset sorted from them (not recorded which). Receptors were obtained from an adult woman who had mild COVID-19 (a few samples of this study predate the infection). Cell type and time point are not known. The CDR3 runs from the conserved cysteine through the conserved F or W. Fields, in order: J gene, V gene, D gene, CDR3 protein. The D gene is left open where the match is weak.

j_gene: TRBJ2-3
v_gene: TRBV20-1
d_gene: -
CDR3aa: CSGGYGRTDTQYF

j_gene: TRBJ2-3
v_gene: TRBV4-1
d_gene: -
CDR3aa: CASSQVRPPGDTQYF

j_gene: TRBJ2-5
v_gene: TRBV2
d_gene: -
CDR3aa: CASSAAGVRLETQYF

j_gene: TRBJ2-3
v_gene: TRBV12-3/TRBV12-4
d_gene: TRBD2
CDR3aa: CASRPTSGGFTDTQYF

j_gene: TRBJ2-5
v_gene: TRBV3-1
d_gene: TRBD2
CDR3aa: CASSQDPITLAGGQETQYF

j_gene: TRBJ1-4
v_gene: TRBV30
d_gene: TRBD1
CDR3aa: CAWRPGQGREKLFF

j_gene: TRBJ2-7
v_gene: TRBV5-5
d_gene: TRBD1
CDR3aa: CASSFFDRAYEQYF

j_gene: TRBJ1-1
v_gene: TRBV6-6
d_gene: TRBD1
CDR3aa: CASRRTGDTEAFF

j_gene: TRBJ1-2
v_gene: TRBV15
d_gene: -
CDR3aa: CATSDSGVYGYTF

j_gene: TRBJ1-1
v_gene: TRBV12-3/TRBV12-4
d_gene: -
CDR3aa: CASSFQTLTEAFF

j_gene: TRBJ2-3
v_gene: TRBV12-3/TRBV12-4
d_gene: -
CDR3aa: CASSLYLSTDTQYF

j_gene: TRBJ1-1
v_gene: TRBV11-2
d_gene: TRBD1
CDR3aa: CASSLGAGGIDTEAFF

j_gene: TRBJ1-5
v_gene: TRBV24-1
d_gene: -
CDR3aa: CATSDLSINQPQHF

j_gene: TRBJ2-4
v_gene: TRBV7-9
d_gene: -
CDR3aa: CASSRWTPENIQYF

j_gene: TRBJ2-5
v_gene: TRBV11-3
d_gene: TRBD1
CDR3aa: CASSANRGRGETQYF

j_gene: TRBJ2-7
v_gene: TRBV29-1
d_gene: -
CDR3aa: CSVVGTLYEQYF

j_gene: TRBJ2-1
v_gene: TRBV6-1
d_gene: TRBD2
CDR3aa: CASILASGYNEQFF

j_gene: TRBJ2-2
v_gene: TRBV4-1
d_gene: TRBD2
CDR3aa: CASSLKTSGGAKTGELFF

j_gene: TRBJ2-7
v_gene: TRBV7-2
d_gene: TRBD1
CDR3aa: CASSLSTGSSYEQYF

j_gene: TRBJ1-1
v_gene: TRBV7-2
d_gene: -
CDR3aa: CASSLSVAEAFF

j_gene: TRBJ1-1
v_gene: TRBV28
d_gene: -
CDR3aa: CASRPQGQPMNTEAFF

j_gene: TRBJ2-7
v_gene: TRBV5-1
d_gene: TRBD1
CDR3aa: CASSLGVTGGNEQYF

j_gene: TRBJ2-1
v_gene: TRBV5-5
d_gene: TRBD2
CDR3aa: CASSSPGLAGGNNEQFF

j_gene: TRBJ2-3
v_gene: TRBV5-4
d_gene: -
CDR3aa: CASSSRGRTDTQYF

j_gene: TRBJ1-3
v_gene: TRBV12-3/TRBV12-4
d_gene: -
CDR3aa: CASSLLQLSGNTIYF

j_gene: TRBJ2-6
v_gene: TRBV12-3/TRBV12-4
d_gene: -
CDR3aa: CASSFRETGANVLTF

j_gene: TRBJ2-3
v_gene: TRBV6-4
d_gene: TRBD2
CDR3aa: CASSTEAGASDTQYF

j_gene: TRBJ2-1
v_gene: TRBV4-1
d_gene: -
CDR3aa: CASNSRAAFLSYNEQFF

j_gene: TRBJ2-5
v_gene: TRBV24-1
d_gene: -
CDR3aa: CATSDRWERQETQYF

j_gene: TRBJ2-1
v_gene: TRBV20-1
d_gene: TRBD1
CDR3aa: CSASRTGSYNEQFF

j_gene: TRBJ2-4
v_gene: TRBV7-8
d_gene: -
CDR3aa: CASSHRTEANIQYF

j_gene: TRBJ2-7
v_gene: TRBV4-1
d_gene: TRBD1
CDR3aa: CASSQAPRGTGVYEQYF

j_gene: TRBJ2-1
v_gene: TRBV7-6
d_gene: -
CDR3aa: CASSLAGGLSEQFF

j_gene: TRBJ1-1
v_gene: TRBV2
d_gene: -
CDR3aa: CASSGQTLNTEAFF

j_gene: TRBJ2-3
v_gene: TRBV6-5
d_gene: TRBD2
CDR3aa: CASSYVAGGPRDTQYF

j_gene: TRBJ2-1
v_gene: TRBV5-1
d_gene: TRBD2
CDR3aa: CASRAGTSGTSSYNEQFF

j_gene: TRBJ2-5
v_gene: TRBV6-2/TRBV6-3
d_gene: TRBD2
CDR3aa: CASNISGRWKTQYF

j_gene: TRBJ2-4
v_gene: TRBV28
d_gene: TRBD2
CDR3aa: CAGRGGGAKNIQYF

j_gene: TRBJ1-1
v_gene: TRBV27
d_gene: TRBD1
CDR3aa: CASSLDREGTEAFF

j_gene: TRBJ1-1
v_gene: TRBV11-3
d_gene: -
CDR3aa: CASSLVPVNTEAFF

j_gene: TRBJ2-2
v_gene: TRBV14
d_gene: TRBD1
CDR3aa: CASSPQYEDRGTGELFF

j_gene: TRBJ2-3
v_gene: TRBV6-5
d_gene: -
CDR3aa: CASSYLPRGSTDTQYF

j_gene: TRBJ1-2
v_gene: TRBV13
d_gene: -
CDR3aa: CASSLSRQAVYGYTF

j_gene: TRBJ2-3
v_gene: TRBV7-6
d_gene: TRBD1
CDR3aa: CASSQGGQVNADTQYF

j_gene: TRBJ2-1
v_gene: TRBV29-1
d_gene: -
CDR3aa: CSVRGAAQLPHNEQFF

j_gene: TRBJ2-7
v_gene: TRBV12-3/TRBV12-4
d_gene: -
CDR3aa: CASRIEGRVSYEQYF

j_gene: TRBJ2-1
v_gene: TRBV20-1
d_gene: -
CDR3aa: CSARGLAVYNEQFF

j_gene: TRBJ2-1
v_gene: TRBV2
d_gene: TRBD2
CDR3aa: CASSPTSRSSYNEQFF

j_gene: TRBJ2-7
v_gene: TRBV6-6
d_gene: -
CDR3aa: CASSKGGKDEQYF

j_gene: TRBJ2-5
v_gene: TRBV7-2
d_gene: -
CDR3aa: CASSLRGQTQYF